This record covers a single T cell receptor (beta chain). These data originate in a study of blood T cell repertoires in COVID-19. The germline V gene encodes CDR1 MGHDK and CDR2 SYGVNS. V was trimmed by 3 bases and J by 0 bases, leaving 17 bases between them. The CDR3 extends over 18 amino acids. TCRdb's copy holds only in-frame clones and misses some; the assay was immunoSEQ multiplex PCR. The sample holds roughly 200,000 clones, over 80% seen once. The chain combines TRBV25-1 with TRBJ2-2; D perhaps matches TRBD2 (6 bases). This receptor was identified in a woman aged 30 to 39 with COVID-19, enrolled during active disease. Sequenced material: peripheral blood. CDR3 in amino acids: CASSEFHYGGTNTGELFF. Here the CDR3 DNA reads TGTGCCAGCAGTGAGTTCCACTACGGGGGAACGAACACCGGGGAGCTGTTTTTT.